This is a list of T cell receptor beta chains from one sample in a study of blood T cell repertoires in COVID-19. Using immunoSEQ multiplex PCR, the repertoire was profiled, and TCRdb retains in-frame clones only, with some absent. The sample has fewer than 300,000 clones; approximately 84% are singletons. Input material: peripheral blood. These receptors were obtained from a human donor with COVID-19, enrolled during active disease. The donor label of this sample is uncertain. The CDR3 runs from the conserved cysteine through the conserved F or W. D genes are given only for firm matches. For some rows the clone size is stated as once, few or many, or as a class when expanded; others skip it.

D gene | clone size | J gene | V gene | CDR3 protein | CDR3 DNA
. | . | TRBJ2-7 | TRBV15 | CATSRDLLGGYEQYF | TGTGCCACCAGCAGAGATCTCCTAGGAGGCTACGAGCAGTACTTC
TRBD2 | . | TRBJ2-7 | TRBV6-5 | CASGTSGKYEQYF | TGTGCCAGCGGGACTAGCGGGAAATACGAGCAGTACTTC
TRBD1 | . | TRBJ1-1 | TRBV28 | CASRLQGTRTEAFF | TGTGCCAGCAGACTACAGGGGACGCGCACTGAAGCTTTCTTT
. | few | TRBJ2-7 | TRBV29-1 | CSAKNEGSREQYF | TGCAGCGCAAAGAATGAGGGAAGTCGGGAGCAGTACTTC
. | . | TRBJ2-3 | TRBV6-5 | CASSPAQVDTQYF | TGTGCCAGCAGCCCCGCCCAGGTGGATACGCAGTATTTT
. | once | TRBJ2-3 | TRBV5-1 | CASSLDSSTDTQYF | TGCGCCAGCAGCTTGGACAGTTCCACAGATACGCAGTATTTT
TRBD1 | once | TRBJ1-1 | TRBV6-6 | CASSYGQDTEAFF | TGTGCCAGCAGTTACGGACAGGACACTGAAGCTTTCTTT
. | . | TRBJ2-7 | TRBV9 | CASSVASHSYEQYF | TGTGCCAGCAGCGTAGCGAGTCACTCTTACGAGCAGTACTTC
. | . | TRBJ2-3 | TRBV27 | CASSPLSSTDTQYF | TGTGCCAGCAGCCCTCTTTCTAGCACAGATACGCAGTATTTT
. | . | TRBJ2-7 | TRBV5-1 | CASSYLQQTYEQYF | TGCGCCAGCAGCTATTTACAGCAGACCTACGAGCAGTACTTC
TRBD1 | . | TRBJ1-1 | TRBV5-1 | CASSLQEGALNTEAFF | TGCGCCAGCAGCTTGCAGGAGGGGGCTCTGAACACTGAAGCTTTCTTT
TRBD2 | few | TRBJ2-1 | TRBV27 | CASSSPAGGSYNEQFF | TGTGCCAGCAGTTCCCCAGCGGGGGGCTCCTACAATGAGCAGTTCTTC
. | . | TRBJ2-6 | TRBV27 | CASGSPRDTGANVLTF | TGTGCCAGCGGTTCCCCCCGGGATACCGGGGCCAACGTCCTGACTTTC
. | . | TRBJ2-1 | TRBV30 | CAWSVGSSYNEQFF | TGTGCCTGGAGTGTAGGGAGCTCCTACAATGAGCAGTTCTTC
TRBD2 | . | TRBJ2-1 | TRBV19 | CASSRGLEGNEQFF | TGTGCCAGTAGTAGAGGACTAGAGGGCAATGAGCAGTTCTTC
TRBD2 | . | TRBJ2-1 | TRBV29-1 | CSVVPGGYNEQFF | TGCAGCGTTGTGCCGGGAGGGTACAATGAGCAGTTCTTC
. | . | TRBJ2-5 | TRBV28 | CASTPGTRGLRETQYF | TGTGCCAGCACCCCTGGGACCCGGGGGTTGCGGGAGACCCAGTACTTC
TRBD2 | . | TRBJ2-3 | TRBV7-9 | CASSLRASGRARGTDTQYF | TGTGCCAGCAGCTTACGGGCTAGCGGGAGGGCCAGGGGCACAGATACGCAGTATTTT
. | many | TRBJ1-2 | TRBV10-3 | CAIEEGAGGYTF | TGTGCCATCGAGGAAGGGGCTGGCGGCTACACCTTC
. | . | TRBJ1-5 | TRBV6-5 | CASSTQRGQPQHF | TGTGCCAGCAGTACCCAACGGGGTCAGCCCCAGCATTTT
. | . | TRBJ2-4 | TRBV19 | CASSLDYYIAKNIQYF | TGTGCCAGTAGTCTCGACTATTATATAGCCAAAAACATTCAGTACTTC
TRBD2 | few | TRBJ2-1 | TRBV7-9 | CASSSGTSGPYNEQFF | TGTGCCAGCAGCTCCGGGACTAGCGGTCCCTACAATGAGCAGTTCTTC
. | . | TRBJ1-1 | TRBV19 | CASSIGAGEVAEAFF | TGTGCCAGTAGTATTGGGGCCGGTGAAGTGGCTGAAGCTTTCTTT
. | once | TRBJ2-3 | TRBV7-9 | CASSESRGTQYF | TGTGCCAGCAGCGAGTCCAGGGGTACGCAGTATTTT
TRBD2 | . | TRBJ2-7 | TRBV20-1 | CSAGGLAGVQSSYEQYF | TGCAGTGCTGGTGGACTAGCGGGAGTGCAAAGCTCCTACGAGCAGTACTTC
. | few | TRBJ2-5 | TRBV5-4 | CASRARDGEETQYF | TGTGCCAGCAGAGCTCGCGACGGGGAAGAGACCCAGTACTTC
. | . | TRBJ2-5 | TRBV30 | CAWSVGGETQYF | TGTGCCTGGAGTGTAGGAGGGGAGACCCAGTACTTC
. | . | TRBJ1-2 | TRBV24-1 | CATSLGGGNYGYTF | TGTGCCACCAGTTTGGGCGGGGGTAACTATGGCTACACCTTC
TRBD1 | . | TRBJ2-3 | TRBV6-6 | CASSPPDRGTDTQYF | TGTGCCAGCAGCCCACCGGACAGGGGCACAGATACGCAGTATTTT
TRBD2 | . | TRBJ2-3 | TRBV2 | CAAGVLAGVKDTQYF | TGTGCCGCCGGGGTCCTTGCGGGAGTAAAAGATACGCAGTATTTT
TRBD1 | . | TRBJ1-2 | TRBV12-3/TRBV12-4 | CAIWDSLRYGYTF | TGTGCCATATGGGACAGCCTCCGCTATGGCTACACCTTC
TRBD1 | . | TRBJ2-7 | TRBV28 | CASSLSGTGAVSSYEQYF | TGTGCCAGCAGTTTATCAGGGACAGGGGCCGTCAGCTCCTACGAGCAGTACTTC
. | . | TRBJ1-1 | TRBV29-1 | CSVSNRTVQGSKRAFF | TGCAGCGTTTCAAATAGGACAGTCCAGGGATCCAAGCGAGCTTTCTTT
. | . | TRBJ1-4 | TRBV6-5 | CASSSDGHGEKLFF | TGTGCCAGCAGTTCGGACGGACACGGGGAAAAACTGTTTTTT
. | . | TRBJ1-4 | TRBV5-1 | CASSLVTTNEKLFF | TGCGCCAGCAGCTTGGTAACAACTAATGAAAAACTGTTTTTT
. | once | TRBJ2-1 | TRBV6-5 | CASTTGNRAYEQFF | TGTGCCAGCACCACGGGGAACAGGGCCTATGAGCAGTTCTTC
. | . | TRBJ1-1 | TRBV28 | CASSFPVGARVAFF | TGTGCCAGCAGTTTCCCTGTGGGGGCCCGTGTAGCTTTCTTT
TRBD2 | . | TRBJ2-1 | TRBV7-8 | CASSPGAGTSGYRGPSYNEQFF | TGTGCCAGCAGCCCAGGAGCCGGGACTAGCGGCTATAGGGGCCCTTCCTACAATGAGCAGTTCTTC
TRBD1 | . | TRBJ1-2 | TRBV18 | CASSTGENYGYTF | TGTGCCAGCTCAACAGGGGAAAACTATGGCTACACCTTC
. | . | TRBJ2-2 | TRBV9 | CASSAVSGANTGELFF | TGTGCCAGCAGCGCAGTCTCGGGGGCGAACACCGGGGAGCTGTTTTTT
. | . | TRBJ1-1 | TRBV9 | CASSVTANTEAFF | TGTGCCAGCAGCGTCACAGCGAACACTGAAGCTTTCTTT
TRBD2 | . | TRBJ2-3 | TRBV6-6 | CASSPRTSGTSTDTQYF | TGTGCCAGCAGTCCAAGGACTAGCGGGACTAGCACAGATACGCAGTATTTT
TRBD2 | . | TRBJ2-5 | TRBV6-2/TRBV6-3 | CASSPNERLAGGLETQYF | TGTGCCAGCAGCCCAAACGAAAGACTAGCGGGAGGGCTGGAGACCCAGTACTTC
. | . | TRBJ2-6 | TRBV5-4 | CASSLAFRGSGANVLTF | TGTGCCAGCAGCTTGGCTTTTAGAGGTTCTGGGGCCAACGTCCTGACTTTC
. | . | TRBJ1-2 | TRBV2 | CASSRTWSRGYTF | TGTGCCAGCAGCAGAACGTGGTCTCGTGGCTACACCTTC
TRBD1 | . | TRBJ1-2 | TRBV2 | CASSPEITGARNNGYTF | TGTGCCAGCAGTCCCGAAATTACAGGGGCACGGAATAATGGCTACACCTTC
TRBD2 | . | TRBJ2-2 | TRBV27 | CASTGLAGAGELFF | TGTGCCAGCACCGGACTAGCGGGAGCCGGGGAGCTGTTTTTT
TRBD2 | . | TRBJ2-5 | TRBV5-4 | CASSLGLAGEQETQYF | TGTGCCAGCAGCCTGGGACTAGCGGGAGAACAAGAGACCCAGTACTTC